This TCR beta chain is drawn from a study of graft-versus-host responses after intestinal transplantation. TCRdb keeps only in-frame clones here, not all; method: immunoSEQ multiplex PCR. This table has about 94,000 clones, roughly 90% appearing once. A note on this clone: Its specificity is not known.

The V and J ends lost 4 bases and 1 base, in that order; junction bases with no gene match: 6. Germline-derived CDR1 and CDR2 are SGHAT and FQNNGV. CDR3 length: 16 amino acids. This sequence originates from a human donor who received an intestinal transplant. The input for sequencing was unstimulated CD8+ T cells sorted from spleen or lymph node cells, taken before intestinal transplant. The chain has TRBV11-2 and TRBJ2-2; 7 nucleotides agree with TRBD2. CDR3 protein: CASSSLPSGNTGELFF. In DNA, the CDR3 is TGTGCCAGCAGCTCACTCCCTAGCGGGAACACCGGGGAGCTGTTTTTT.